The next 18 T cell receptor beta chains were all read from a single sample in a study of CD8 T cells in ankylosing spondylitis. MiXCR was run by TCRdb on the 5' RACE reads, yielding one entry per CDR3 protein. The sample lists around 340,000 distinct CDR3 sequences; 20% were seen once. Sequencing was done on a sample of blood, either unsorted or a sorted T cell fraction (not recorded which). These receptors all stem from a male donor with ankylosing spondylitis or in good health (not recorded which).

This chain joins TRBV7-9 and TRBJ2-3, with D possibly matching TRBD1 (6 bases). This CDR3 is 16 amino acids long. Germline CDR1 is SEHNR and CDR2 is FQNEAQ (reference sequence). Trimming stripped 5 bases from V and 4 bases from J, with 19 bases between. The CDR3 DNA reads as TGTGCCAGCAGCGCCGCAGGGGCAAGTCTTTCAGATACGCAGTATTTT. Protein product: CASSAAGASLSDTQYF.

Remarks on this clonotype: A junction end diverges from the germline sequence, so it may reflect a read error. V is TRBV6-5 and J is TRBJ2-1; D ambiguous. The CDR3 extends over 14 amino acids. Per germline, CDR1 MNHEY and CDR2 SVGAGI. The CDR3 region is CANSSPDRNNEQFF. In DNA, the CDR3 is TGTGCCAACAGTTCACCTGACCGTAACAATGAGCAGTTCTTC.

The chain couples TRBV4-1 to TRBJ2-3; D unclear. The CDR3 totals 15 residues. Trimming left V 0 bases short and J 2 bases short, with 9 bases between. From germline, CDR1 is MGHRA and CDR2 YSYEKL. CDR3 sequence (DNA): TGCGCCAGCAGCCAAGATGGCCAGTCCACAGATACGCAGTATTTT. Encoded protein: CASSQDGQSTDTQYF.

A few counts support this clonotype. The chain joins TRBV7-9 to TRBJ2-7; possible D gene TRBD1, 5 bases. V was trimmed by 3 bases and J by 2 bases, leaving 8 bases between them. Germline V gene sequence: CDR1 SEHNR, CDR2 FQNEAQ (reference sequence). This CDR3 has 13 residues. CDR3 nucleotide sequence: TGTGCCAGCAGCTTCGGACATCCCTACGAGCAGTACTTC. The encoded protein is CASSFGHPYEQYF.

This clonotype was counted a few times. V and J are TRBV25-1 and TRBJ2-7; D uncertain. There are 13 residues in the CDR3. Deletions cut 2 bases from V and 0 bases from J, with 5 bases between. Looked up from germline, CDR1 is MGHDK and CDR2 is SYGVNS. This CDR3 is CASSEETSYEQYF. The CDR3 nucleotides read TGTGCCAGCAGTGAAGAGACCTCCTACGAGCAGTACTTC.

The rearrangement links TRBV7-9 to TRBJ2-1; 7 nucleotides agree with TRBD1. Germline V gene data show CDR1 as SEHNR and CDR2 as FQNEAQ (reference sequence). The J segment lost 10 bases and the V segment lost 5 bases, leaving 11 bases of the junction unmatched. CDR3 size: 14 residues. Here the CDR3 DNA reads TGTGCCAGCAGCCCTAGCTTTCAGGGACAGGAGCAGTTCTTC. It specifies CASSPSFQGQEQFF.

This clonotype was picked up a small number of times. The CDR3 sequence is CASSQVRGANSYNEQFF. The DNA of the CDR3 is TGCGCCAGCAGCCAAGTTAGAGGGGCGAACTCTTACAATGAGCAGTTCTTC. This chain links TRBV4-1 with TRBJ2-1; TRBD1 or TRBD2 may be the D gene (5 bases each). Germline V gene lookup returns CDR1 MGHRA and CDR2 YSYEKL. V lost 1 base and J lost 4, with 17 bases in between. This CDR3 region has 17 residues.

J is TRBJ2-1 and V is TRBV7-9; D remains unclear. With 4 bases removed from V and 4 bases from J, the gap between germline ends came to 8 bases. This CDR3 contains 13 residues. Germline assignment: CDR1 SEHNR and CDR2 FQNEAQ (reference sequence). The CDR3 coding sequence is TGTGCCAGCAGCTCATCCCTATACAATGAGCAGTTCTTC. Protein sequence: CASSSSLYNEQFF.

The chain couples TRBV7-9 to TRBJ1-5; no clear D. Germline CDR1 SEHNR, CDR2 FQNEAQ (reference sequence). The CDR3 has 15 amino acids. V was pared by 5 bases and J by 0 bases, with 11 bases between. CDR3 sequence: CASSAPGFSNQPQHF. DNA for the CDR3: TGTGCCAGCAGCGCCCCCGGATTTAGCAATCAGCCCCAGCATTTT.

The chain joins TRBV6-5 to TRBJ2-2; tentatively, D is TRBD2 (5 bases). The germline V and J ends were trimmed by 6 bases and 5 bases, with 13 bases remaining between them. The V gene's germline CDR1 is MNHEY and CDR2 SVGAGI. The CDR3 is 14 amino acids. Here the CDR3 DNA reads TGTGCCAGCAGCTGGACTCGAGCAACCGGGGAGCTGTTTTTT. Translated: CASSWTRATGELFF.

The chain couples TRBV20-1 to TRBJ2-7; no firm D call. CDR3 size: 15 residues. CDR1 is DFQATT, CDR2 SNEGSKA, per germline (reference sequence). Trimming took off 6 bases at V and 2 bases at J, with 20 bases between the two ends. CDR3 amino acids: CSAQTNYGPAYEQYF. The DNA for the CDR3 is TGCAGTGCGCAGACCAATTACGGGCCGGCCTACGAGCAGTACTTC.

This chain connects TRBV29-1 to TRBJ1-2; D gene unclear. V was clipped by 3 bases and J by 0 bases, with 8 bases between them. CDR3 length: 13 amino acids. CDR1 is SQVTM and CDR2 is ANQGSEA in the germline V gene. The CDR3 loop is CSVDGSTNYGYTF. The CDR3 DNA reads TGCAGCGTTGACGGCAGCACTAACTATGGCTACACCTTC.

This clonotype appeared once. The chain carries TRBV2 and TRBJ2-7; D possibly corresponds to TRBD2 (5 bases). The CDR3 length is 12 residues. V lost 6 bases and J lost 6, with 12 bases in between. Germline assignment: CDR1 SNHLY and CDR2 FYNNEI. The CDR3 region has the DNA TGTGCCAGCAGGGAGGTACGGGGCGAGCAGTACTTC. Its translation is CASREVRGEQYF.

CDR3 sequence: CASRADVGTNYGYTF. The DNA of the CDR3 is TGTGCCAGCAGAGCAGACGTAGGGACTAACTATGGCTACACCTTC. The rearrangement uses TRBV12-3 or TRBV12-4 and TRBJ1-2; D remains unclear. The CDR3 covers 15 residues. The V gene lost 6 bases and the J gene lost 0 bases, with 14 bases spanning the gap.

This clonotype showed up just a few times. The gene calls are TRBV6-1 and TRBJ2-2; 11 bases are a match to TRBD2. Germline V CDR1 and CDR2: MNHNS, SASEGT. V dropped 6 bases and J dropped 5; count of bases not matched to a gene: 5. The CDR3 has 15 amino acids. The CDR3 is CASSLSGGETGELFF. CDR3 bases: TGTGCCAGCAGCCTTAGCGGGGGGGAGACCGGGGAGCTGTTTTTT.

This clonotype showed up just a few times. This sequence joins TRBV5-6 and TRBJ2-2; unclear D gene. Trimming left V 4 bases short and J 8 bases short, with 12 bases between. CDR1 SGHDT and CDR2 YYEEEE come from the germline V gene. CDR3 length: 13 residues. In DNA, the CDR3 is TGTGCCAGCAGCCTAATGGCCTCGGGGGAGCTGTTTTTT. Its translation is CASSLMASGELFF.

In this sample, this clonotype turned up a few times. The chain carries TRBV27 and TRBJ2-7, with 8 bases fitting TRBD2. Looked up from germline, CDR1 is MNHEY and CDR2 is SMNVEV (reference sequence). This CDR3 has 13 residues. Germline trimming cut 8 bases from V and 3 bases from J; bases unmatched to any gene: 6. The CDR3 loop is CASGLTSVYEQYF. CDR3 DNA: TGTGCCAGCGGTCTGACTAGCGTCTACGAGCAGTACTTC.

CDR3 bases: TGTGCCACCAGCAGGGCAAACACTGAAGCTTTCTTT. Its protein is CATSRANTEAFF. The chain joins TRBV15 to TRBJ1-1; D gene unclear. This CDR3 has 12 residues. The ends were cut back, 3 bases at V and 2 bases at J, with 4 bases in the middle. In germline, CDR1 is LNHNV, CDR2 YYDKDF (reference sequence).